This paragraph reports one TCR beta chain. Its cognate antigen is unknown. This record comes from a study of T-cell memory formation after mild COVID-19. Study-wide context: The two donors had largely donor-specific TCR clusters. Study-wide results and limits: Later expanders leaned CD4+, whereas clones that contracted between day 15 and 85 were balanced CD4/CD8. There were some responding clones in pre-infection memory, which suggested that cross-reactive memory had joined. The authors did not confirm SARS-CoV-2 specificity of second-wave clones peaking day 37.

Trimming cost V 5 bases and J 1 base, with 14 bases left between them. Per germline, CDR1 SGHTA and CDR2 FQGNSA. This CDR3 contains 16 residues. One entry per CDR3 protein, called by TCRdb with MiXCR from the 5' RACE reads. The sample includes hundreds of thousands of distinct CDR3 sequences, roughly 15% of them seen just once. Source material: PBMCs or a T cell subset sorted from them (not recorded which). This chain connects TRBV7-2 to TRBJ2-2; possible D gene TRBD2, 6 bases. The TCR comes from a man younger than 30 who had mild COVID-19 (a few samples of this study predate the infection). Cell type and time point are not known. CDR3 nucleotide sequence: TGTGCCAGCAGCCGACGTGCGGGGAGGAACACCGGGGAGCTGTTTTTT. Translation gives CASSRRAGRNTGELFF. Together with reference TRBV7-2 and TRBJ2-2, the CDR3 gives the full variable domain: GAGVSQSPSNKVTEKGKDVELRCDPISGHTALYWYRQSLGQGLEFLIYFQGNSAPDKSGLPSDRFSAERTGGSVSTLTIQRTQQEDSAVYLCASSRRAGRNTGELFFGEGSRLTVL.